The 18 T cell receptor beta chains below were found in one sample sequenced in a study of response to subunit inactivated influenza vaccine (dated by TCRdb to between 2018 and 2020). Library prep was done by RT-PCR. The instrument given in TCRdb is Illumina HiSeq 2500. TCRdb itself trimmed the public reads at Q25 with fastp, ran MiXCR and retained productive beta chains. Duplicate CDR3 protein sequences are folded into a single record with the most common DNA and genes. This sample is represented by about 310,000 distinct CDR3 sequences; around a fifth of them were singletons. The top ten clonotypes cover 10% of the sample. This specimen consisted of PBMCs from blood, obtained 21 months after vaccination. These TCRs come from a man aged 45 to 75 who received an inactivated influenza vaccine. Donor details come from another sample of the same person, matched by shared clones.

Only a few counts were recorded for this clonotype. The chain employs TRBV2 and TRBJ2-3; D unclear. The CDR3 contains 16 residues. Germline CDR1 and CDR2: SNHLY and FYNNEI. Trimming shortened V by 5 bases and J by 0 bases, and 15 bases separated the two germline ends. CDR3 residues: CASSLITATSTDTQYF. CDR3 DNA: TGTGCCAGCAGTCTTATAACAGCAACTAGCACAGATACGCAGTATTTT.

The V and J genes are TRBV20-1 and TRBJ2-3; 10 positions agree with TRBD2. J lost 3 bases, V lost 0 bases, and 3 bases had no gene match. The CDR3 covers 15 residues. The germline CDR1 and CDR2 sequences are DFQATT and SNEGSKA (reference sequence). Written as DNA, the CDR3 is TGCAGTGCTAGAGATCTAGCGGGAGTGACAGATACGCAGTATTTT. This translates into CSARDLAGVTDTQYF.

CDR3 coding DNA: TGCGCCAGCACCCGATTATTGACTAGCGGGAGTGCAGATACGCAGTATTTT. Protein product: CASTRLLTSGSADTQYF. V and J are TRBV5-1 and TRBJ2-3; TRBD2 agrees at 12 bases. The germline CDR1 and CDR2 sequences are SGHRS and YFSETQ. V trimming: 6 bases; J trimming: 4 bases; junction bases outside the gene matches: 12. This CDR3 has 17 residues.

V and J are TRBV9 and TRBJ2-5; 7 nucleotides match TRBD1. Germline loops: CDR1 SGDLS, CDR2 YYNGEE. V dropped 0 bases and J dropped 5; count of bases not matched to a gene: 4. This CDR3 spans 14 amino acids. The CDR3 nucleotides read TGTGCCAGCAGCGTAGGACAGGGAAGGGAGACCCAGTACTTC. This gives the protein CASSVGQGRETQYF.

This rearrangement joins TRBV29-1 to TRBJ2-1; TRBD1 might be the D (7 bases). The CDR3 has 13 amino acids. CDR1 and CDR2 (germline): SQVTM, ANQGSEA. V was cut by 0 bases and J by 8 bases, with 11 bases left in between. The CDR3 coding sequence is TGCAGCGTTGAAGAGGTCAGGGGGGATGAGCAGTTCTTC. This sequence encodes CSVEEVRGDEQFF.

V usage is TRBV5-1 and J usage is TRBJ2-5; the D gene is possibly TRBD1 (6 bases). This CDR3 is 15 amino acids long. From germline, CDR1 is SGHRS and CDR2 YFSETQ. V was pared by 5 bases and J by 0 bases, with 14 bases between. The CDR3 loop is CASRKRTEYQETQYF. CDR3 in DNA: TGCGCCAGCAGAAAAAGGACAGAGTACCAAGAGACCCAGTACTTC.

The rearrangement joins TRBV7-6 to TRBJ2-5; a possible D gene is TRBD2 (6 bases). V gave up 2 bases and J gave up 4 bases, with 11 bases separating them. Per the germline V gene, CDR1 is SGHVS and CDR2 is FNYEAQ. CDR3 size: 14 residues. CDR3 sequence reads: CASSLSGRGETQYF. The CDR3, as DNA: TGTGCCAGCAGCTTAAGTGGGCGGGGAGAGACCCAGTACTTC.

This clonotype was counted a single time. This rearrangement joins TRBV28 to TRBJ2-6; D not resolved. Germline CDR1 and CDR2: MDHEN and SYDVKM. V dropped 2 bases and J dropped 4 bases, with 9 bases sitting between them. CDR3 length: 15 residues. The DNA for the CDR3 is TGTGCCAGCAGTTTAGCATCTCTCGGGGCCAACGTCCTGACTTTC. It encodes CASSLASLGANVLTF. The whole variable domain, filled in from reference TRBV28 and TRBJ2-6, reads DVKVTQSSRYLVKRTGEKVFLECVQDMDHENMFWYRQDPGLGLRLIYFSYDVKMKEKGDIPEGYSVSREKKERFSLILESASTNQTSMYLCASSLASLGANVLTFGAGSRLTVL.

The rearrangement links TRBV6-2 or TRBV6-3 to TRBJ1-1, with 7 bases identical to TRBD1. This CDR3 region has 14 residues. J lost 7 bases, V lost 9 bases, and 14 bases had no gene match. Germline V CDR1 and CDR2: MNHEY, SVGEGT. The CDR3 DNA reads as TGTGCCAGTCTCAAAACAGGGGCCAGGGGTGAAGCTTTCTTT. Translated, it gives CASLKTGARGEAFF.

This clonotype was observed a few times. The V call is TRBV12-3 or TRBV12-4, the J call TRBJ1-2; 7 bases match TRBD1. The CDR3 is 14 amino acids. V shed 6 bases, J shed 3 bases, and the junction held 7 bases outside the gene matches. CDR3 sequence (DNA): TGTGCCAGCAGCAAACAGGGGATAGACTATGGCTACACCTTC. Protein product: CASSKQGIDYGYTF.

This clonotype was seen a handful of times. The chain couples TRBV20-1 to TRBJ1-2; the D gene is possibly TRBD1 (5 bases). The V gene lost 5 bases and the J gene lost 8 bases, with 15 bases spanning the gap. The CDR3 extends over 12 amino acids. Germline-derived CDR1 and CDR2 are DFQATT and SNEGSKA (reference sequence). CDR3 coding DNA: TGCAGTGCTCCCGGGACGGTCTCGGGCTACACCTTC. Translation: CSAPGTVSGYTF.

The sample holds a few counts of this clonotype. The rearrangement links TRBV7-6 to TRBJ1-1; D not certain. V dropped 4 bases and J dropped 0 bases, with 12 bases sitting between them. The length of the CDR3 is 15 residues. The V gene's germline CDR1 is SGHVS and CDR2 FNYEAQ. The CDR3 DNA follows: TGTGCCAGCAGCTCCACCGCCGCCGTGAACACTGAAGCTTTCTTT. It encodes CASSSTAAVNTEAFF.

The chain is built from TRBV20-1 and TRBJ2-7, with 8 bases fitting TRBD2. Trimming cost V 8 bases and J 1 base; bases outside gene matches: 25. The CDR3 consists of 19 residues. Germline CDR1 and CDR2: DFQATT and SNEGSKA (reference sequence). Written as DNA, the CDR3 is TGCAGTACGGGGCGGAGCGGGAGTTTGTCCCGGGCGGGGTCCTACGAGCAGTACTTC. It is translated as CSTGRSGSLSRAGSYEQYF.

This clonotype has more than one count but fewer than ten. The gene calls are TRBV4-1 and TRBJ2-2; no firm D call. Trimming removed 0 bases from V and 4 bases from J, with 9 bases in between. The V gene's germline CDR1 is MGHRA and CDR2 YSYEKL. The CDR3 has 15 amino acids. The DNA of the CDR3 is TGCGCCAGCAGCCAAGATAGGGTGCGCACCGGGGAGCTGTTTTTT. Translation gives CASSQDRVRTGELFF.

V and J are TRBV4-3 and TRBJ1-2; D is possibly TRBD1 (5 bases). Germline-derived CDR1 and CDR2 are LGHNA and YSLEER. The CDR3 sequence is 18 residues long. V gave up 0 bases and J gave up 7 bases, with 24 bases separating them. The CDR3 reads CASSQDSDTLPGLSGYTF. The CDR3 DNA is TGCGCCAGCAGCCAAGATTCGGACACGCTCCCAGGGCTTTCTGGCTACACCTTC.

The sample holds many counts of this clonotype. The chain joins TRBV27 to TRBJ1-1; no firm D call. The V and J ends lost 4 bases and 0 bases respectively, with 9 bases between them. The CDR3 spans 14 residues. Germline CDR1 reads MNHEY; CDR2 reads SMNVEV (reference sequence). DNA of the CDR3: TGTGCCAGCAGTTATCAGGCAATGAACACTGAAGCTTTCTTT. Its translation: CASSYQAMNTEAFF.

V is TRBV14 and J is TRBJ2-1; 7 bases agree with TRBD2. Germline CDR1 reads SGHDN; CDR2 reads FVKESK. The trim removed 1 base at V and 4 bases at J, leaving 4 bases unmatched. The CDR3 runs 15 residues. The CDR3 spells CASSQVSGLYNEQFF. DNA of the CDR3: TGTGCCAGCAGCCAAGTTAGCGGGTTATACAATGAGCAGTTCTTC.

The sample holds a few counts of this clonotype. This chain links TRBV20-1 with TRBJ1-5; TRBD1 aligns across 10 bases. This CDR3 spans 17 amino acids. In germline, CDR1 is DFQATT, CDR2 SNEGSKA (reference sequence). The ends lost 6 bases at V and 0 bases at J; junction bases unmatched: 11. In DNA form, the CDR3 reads TGCAGTGCCAGGAATAGGGACAGGGGAAATAGCAATCAGCCCCAGCATTTT. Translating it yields CSARNRDRGNSNQPQHF.